Presented here are 26 T cell receptor beta chains from one specimen sequenced in a study of identical twins. One entry per CDR3 protein, called by TCRdb with MiXCR from the 5' RACE reads. Counted here are roughly 750,000 distinct CDR3 sequences, around 20% occurring once; the ten biggest clones make up more than 4%. These data also featured in a second study, about T cells expressing NK-cell markers.

Source material: PBMCs. The receptors were gathered from a woman aged 18-35 years in good health.

The chain combines TRBV7-8 with TRBJ2-5; maybe TRBD2 (6 bases). V shed 1 base and J shed 5 bases, with 14 bases lying between them. Germline lookup yields CDR1 SGHVS and CDR2 FQNEAQ. This CDR3 is built from 15 residues. In DNA form, the CDR3 reads TGTGCCAGCAGCTTAGATAAGCGGAGGGTGGAGACCCAGTACTTC. This gives the protein CASSLDKRRVETQYF. The full variable domain, its missing parts supplied by reference TRBV7-8 and TRBJ2-5, is GAGVSQSPRYKVAKRGQDVALRCDPISGHVSLFWYQQALGQGPEFLTYFQNEAQLDKSGLPSDRFFAERPEGSVSTLKIQRTQQEDSAVYLCASSLDKRRVETQYFGPGTRLLVL.

This clonotype was observed a few times. This chain joins TRBV20-1 and TRBJ2-5; possibly TRBD1 or TRBD2 for D (5 bases each). V was pared by 8 bases and J by 5 bases, with 15 bases between. The germline V gene has CDR1 DFQATT and CDR2 SNEGSKA (reference sequence). This CDR3 contains 12 residues. The CDR3, as DNA: TGCAGTCTCCGGGGCTCAAGGGAGACCCAGTACTTC. Amino acid sequence: CSLRGSRETQYF.

The chain recombines TRBV12-3 or TRBV12-4 with TRBJ2-4; the match to TRBD1 covers 8 bases. This CDR3 contains 15 residues. The V gene end was trimmed by 5 bases and the J gene end by 2 bases; junction bases not matched to a gene: 5. CDR3 protein: CASSLGTGTKNIQYF. The CDR3 bases are TGTGCCAGCAGTCTTGGGACAGGAACCAAAAACATTCAGTACTTC.

This clonotype was detected many times. The chain has TRBV10-1 and TRBJ2-3; D is unresolved. The V gene lost 0 bases and the J gene lost 0 bases, with 13 bases spanning the gap. This CDR3 has 17 residues. Germline V lookup: CDR1 WNHNN, CDR2 SYGVQD (reference sequence). CDR3 DNA sequence: TGCGCCAGCAGTGAGTCGGATACGGACCCTAGCACAGATACGCAGTATTTT. It yields the protein CASSESDTDPSTDTQYF.

The chain has TRBV5-1 and TRBJ2-1, with 8 bases identical to TRBD2. The V segment lost 4 bases and the J segment 10 bases; nucleotides outside the gene matches: 10. CDR1 and CDR2 (germline): SGHRS, YFSETQ. CDR3 size: 14 residues. CDR3 residues: CASSGSGGFLEQFF. DNA for the CDR3: TGCGCCAGCAGCGGCAGCGGGGGATTCTTAGAGCAGTTCTTC.

This clonotype has just a few counts. The V call is TRBV4-1, the J call TRBJ1-3; D remains ambiguous. The CDR3 is made up of 14 amino acids. V gave up 3 bases and J gave up 0 bases, with 6 bases separating them. The germline V gene encodes CDR1 MGHRA and CDR2 YSYEKL. CDR3 protein: CASSHRGSGNTIYF. The CDR3 DNA sequence: TGCGCCAGCAGCCATCGCGGCTCTGGAAACACCATATATTTT.

This clonotype turned up a few times. This sequence joins TRBV12-3 or TRBV12-4 and TRBJ2-6, with 7 bases matching TRBD1. The CDR3 loop spans 14 amino acids. V shed 4 bases, J shed 3 bases, and the junction held 0 bases outside the gene matches. The CDR3 sequence is CASSYRGGANVLTF. DNA of the CDR3: TGTGCCAGCAGTTACAGGGGTGGGGCCAACGTCCTGACTTTC.

This clonotype was detected a few times. The chain couples TRBV29-1 to TRBJ2-7; possibly TRBD2 for D (5 bases). CDR1 is SQVTM, CDR2 ANQGSEA, per germline. Trimming left V 1 base short and J 2 bases short, with 12 bases between. The CDR3 covers 14 residues. The CDR3 sequence is CSVEGGVGTYEQYF. The CDR3, as DNA: TGCAGCGTTGAAGGGGGAGTAGGGACCTACGAGCAGTACTTC.

This clonotype was counted ten times or more. J is TRBJ1-5 and V is TRBV11-2, with D uncertain. Trimming shortened V by 3 bases and J by 7 bases, and 13 bases separated the two germline ends. Germline CDR1 is SGHAT and CDR2 is FQNNGV. The CDR3 is made up of 14 amino acids. CDR3 in amino acids: CASSLNRGRQPQHF. CDR3 nucleotides: TGTGCCAGCAGCTTGAACAGAGGTAGGCAGCCCCAGCATTTT.

V gene TRBV10-3 combines with J gene TRBJ2-3, with TRBD2 matching over 7 bases. The CDR3 covers 14 residues. Trimming took 8 bases from V and 0 from J; bases not matched to a gene: 5. Looked up from germline, CDR1 is ENHRY and CDR2 is SYGVKD. The CDR3 loop reads CAISPSGSTDTQYF. Written as DNA, the CDR3 is TGTGCCATCTCCCCTAGCGGTAGCACAGATACGCAGTATTTT.

Only a few counts were recorded for this clonotype. This sequence joins TRBV7-2 and TRBJ1-5, with 8 bases fitting TRBD1. J gave up 6 bases and V 5 bases, and 3 bases lay outside the gene matches. The germline V gene has CDR1 SGHTA and CDR2 FQGNSA. The CDR3 is made up of 13 amino acids. CDR3 amino acids: CASSTDRGQPQHF. CDR3 DNA sequence: TGTGCCAGCAGCACAGACAGGGGTCAGCCCCAGCATTTT.

This clonotype has more than one count but fewer than ten. The chain carries TRBV14 and TRBJ2-7; D uncertain. V was shortened by 3 bases and J by 6 bases, with 3 bases between the two germline ends. Germline assignment: CDR1 SGHDN and CDR2 FVKESK. The CDR3 is made up of 10 amino acids. CDR3 bases: TGTGCCAGCAGCCATTCCGAGCAGTACTTC. This translates into CASSHSEQYF.

The rearrangement joins TRBV15 to TRBJ1-1; D ambiguous. Trimming took 6 bases from V and 1 from J, leaving 9 bases between them. Germline-derived CDR1 and CDR2 are LNHNV and YYDKDF (reference sequence). This CDR3 has 13 amino acids. The CDR3 loop is CATSLLANTEAFF. The CDR3 nucleotides read TGTGCCACCAGTCTGTTGGCGAACACTGAAGCTTTCTTT.

The chain is built from TRBV7-9 and TRBJ2-7, with TRBD1 matching over 9 bases. V gave up 4 bases and J gave up 5 bases; unmatched junction bases: 6. Germline V gene lookup returns CDR1 SEHNR and CDR2 FQNEAQ (reference sequence). The CDR3 runs 14 residues. CDR3 sequence reads: CASSYGTGIDEQYF. The CDR3 region has the DNA TGTGCCAGCAGCTATGGGACAGGGATCGACGAGCAGTACTTC.

The CDR3 spells CASRHGTSGYNEQFF. As DNA, the CDR3 is TGCGCCAGCAGACACGGGACTAGCGGGTACAATGAGCAGTTCTTC. V and J are TRBV5-1 and TRBJ2-1, with 12 bases lining up with TRBD2. CDR3 length: 15 residues. Germline V lookup: CDR1 SGHRS, CDR2 YFSETQ. Unmatched junction bases numbered 4, after V lost 5 bases and J lost 4 bases.

Points on this clonotype: The junction shows a germline mismatch at one end, possibly a read error. The rearrangement joins TRBV20-1 to TRBJ2-2; D gene unclear. The CDR3 covers 13 residues. Germline V gene lookup returns CDR1 DFQATT and CDR2 SNEGSKA (reference sequence). CDR3 region: CSAPQRNPGELFF. CDR3 nucleotide sequence: TGCAGTGCCCCCCAAAGGAACCCCGGGGAGCTGTTTTTT.

The chain links TRBV12-3 or TRBV12-4 to TRBJ2-2; D may be TRBD1 (6 bases). The CDR3 length is 16 residues. V dropped 8 bases and J dropped 1 base, with 17 bases sitting between them. The CDR3 protein is CASFNGQTLNTGELFF. CDR3 sequence (DNA): TGTGCCAGCTTTAACGGACAGACTTTGAACACCGGGGAGCTGTTTTTT.

The V call is TRBV7-8, the J call TRBJ2-3; TRBD2 aligns across 8 bases. The germline gives CDR1 SGHVS, CDR2 FQNEAQ. This CDR3 is built from 14 residues. With 8 bases clipped from V and 4 bases from J, the junction kept 8 bases outside the gene matches. The CDR3 is CASRWSGGADTQYF. DNA of the CDR3: TGTGCCAGCCGGTGGAGCGGGGGTGCAGATACGCAGTATTTT.

This clonotype was picked up a small number of times. This chain uses TRBV29-1 with TRBJ2-4; D may be TRBD2 (6 bases). CDR3 length equals 15 residues. The germline V and J ends were trimmed by 2 bases and 2 bases, with 13 bases remaining between them. Germline CDR1 reads SQVTM; CDR2 reads ANQGSEA. CDR3 in DNA: TGCAGCGTTGAACCCCCGAGCGGGCCCAAAAACATTCAGTACTTC. Translating it yields CSVEPPSGPKNIQYF. The whole variable domain, filled in from reference TRBV29-1 and TRBJ2-4, reads SAVISQKPSRDICQRGTSLTIQCQVDSQVTMMFWYRQQPGQSLTLIATANQGSEATYESGFVIDKFPISRPNLTFSTLTVSNMSPEDSSIYLCSVEPPSGPKNIQYFGAGTRLSVL.

The genes are TRBV14 and TRBJ2-7, with D possibly being TRBD1 or TRBD2 (5 bases each). Germline V CDR1 and CDR2: SGHDN, FVKESK. The CDR3 contains 11 residues. V was shortened by 0 bases and J by 10 bases, with 7 bases between the two germline ends. The CDR3 reads CASSQDGGQYF. In nucleotides, the CDR3 is TGTGCCAGCAGCCAAGATGGGGGTCAGTACTTC.

The chain employs TRBV5-1 and TRBJ2-4, with D possibly matching TRBD1 (5 bases). The CDR3 consists of 16 residues. Germline-derived CDR1 and CDR2 are SGHRS and YFSETQ. Trimming left V 0 bases short and J 0 bases short, with 10 bases between. CDR3 sequence: CASSLEGQLAKNIQYF. As DNA, the CDR3 is TGCGCCAGCAGCTTGGAAGGACAACTAGCCAAAAACATTCAGTACTTC.

This clonotype was seen a few times. The chain uses TRBV5-1 and TRBJ2-1, with 7 bases fitting TRBD2. V shed 3 bases and J 0 bases; nucleotides not matched to a gene: 9. CDR3 length: 17 residues. Germline loops: CDR1 SGHRS, CDR2 YFSETQ. CDR3 sequence (DNA): TGCGCCAGCAGCTCGTTCGGACTAGGGAGCTCCTACAATGAGCAGTTCTTC. Translating it yields CASSSFGLGSSYNEQFF.

This clonotype was seen a handful of times. V gene TRBV5-5 combines with J gene TRBJ1-3; D not resolved. Germline V lookup: CDR1 SGHKS, CDR2 YYEKEE (reference sequence). The CDR3 spans 14 residues. V dropped 5 bases and J dropped 0 bases, with 9 bases sitting between them. CDR3 bases: TGTGCCAGCAGTACAGCCTTCTCTGGAAACACCATATATTTT. The encoded protein is CASSTAFSGNTIYF. The full variable domain, rest sourced from reference TRBV5-5 and TRBJ1-3, is DAGVTQSPTHLIKTRGQQVTLRCSPISGHKSVSWYQQVLGQGPQFIFQYYEKEERGRGNFPDRFSARQFPNYSSELNVNALLLGDSALYLCASSTAFSGNTIYFGEGSWLTVV.

This chain links TRBV20-1 with TRBJ2-2; TRBD1 matches at 8 bases. The germline V gene encodes CDR1 DFQATT and CDR2 SNEGSKA (reference sequence). The trim removed 5 bases at V and 5 bases at J, leaving 10 bases unmatched. CDR3 size: 15 residues. Here the CDR3 reads CSAESRGRGTGELFF. The CDR3 DNA reads TGCAGTGCTGAATCCAGGGGGCGTGGGACCGGGGAGCTGTTTTTT.

The chain links TRBV6-2 or TRBV6-3 to TRBJ2-7; D is unclear. Germline lookup yields CDR1 MNHEY and CDR2 SVGEGT. This CDR3 is built from 12 residues. Trimming removed 5 bases at V and 2 bases at J, with 7 bases between. For the CDR3, the DNA is TGTGCCAGCAGTATTAACACCTACGAGCAGTACTTC. It encodes CASSINTYEQYF.

The chain employs TRBV27 and TRBJ2-1, with 7 bases identical to TRBD2. The ends lost 4 bases at V and 7 bases at J; junction bases unmatched: 7. Germline values: CDR1 MNHEY, CDR2 SMNVEV (reference sequence). The CDR3 spans 14 residues. CDR3 protein: CASSSGLEVNEQFF. CDR3 sequence (DNA): TGTGCCAGCAGTTCAGGACTAGAGGTGAATGAGCAGTTCTTC.